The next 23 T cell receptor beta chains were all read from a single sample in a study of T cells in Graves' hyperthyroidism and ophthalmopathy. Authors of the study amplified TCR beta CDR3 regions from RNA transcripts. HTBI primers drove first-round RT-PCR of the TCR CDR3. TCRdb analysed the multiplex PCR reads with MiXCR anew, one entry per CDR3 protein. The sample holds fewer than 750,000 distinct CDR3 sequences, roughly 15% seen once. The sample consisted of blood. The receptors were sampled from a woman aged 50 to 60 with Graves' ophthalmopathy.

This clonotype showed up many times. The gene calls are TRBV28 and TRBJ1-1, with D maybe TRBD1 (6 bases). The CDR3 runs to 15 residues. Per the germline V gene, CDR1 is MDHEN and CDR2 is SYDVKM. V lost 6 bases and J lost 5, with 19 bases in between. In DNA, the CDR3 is TGTGCCAGCAGATCTCCAGGGGAAGGCCGGACTGAAGCTTTCTTT. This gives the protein CASRSPGEGRTEAFF.

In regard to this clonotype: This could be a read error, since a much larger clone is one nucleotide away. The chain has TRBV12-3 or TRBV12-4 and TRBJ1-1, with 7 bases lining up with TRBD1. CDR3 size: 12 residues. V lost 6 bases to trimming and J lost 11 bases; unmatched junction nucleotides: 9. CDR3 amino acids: CASRLGQRLAFF. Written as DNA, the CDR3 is TGTGCCAGCAGGTTGGGACAGCGCCTGGCTTTCTTT.

For the CDR3, the DNA is TGTGCCAGCAGTCTCCTTGAGGGGGGCTATGGCTACACCTTC. Translation: CASSLLEGGYGYTF. The genes are TRBV6-1 and TRBJ1-2; tentative D call: TRBD1 (6 bases). Trimming shortened V by 5 bases and J by 4 bases, and 14 bases separated the two germline ends. Per the germline V gene, CDR1 is MNHNS and CDR2 is SASEGT. The CDR3 totals 14 residues.

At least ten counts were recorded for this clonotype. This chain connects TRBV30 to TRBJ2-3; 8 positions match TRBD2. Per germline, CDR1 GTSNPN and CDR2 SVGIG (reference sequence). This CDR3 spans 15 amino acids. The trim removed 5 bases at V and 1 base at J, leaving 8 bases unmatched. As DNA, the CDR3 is TGTGCCTGGTCAGGACTAGCAAGGCGCACAGATACGCAGTATTTT. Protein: CAWSGLARRTDTQYF. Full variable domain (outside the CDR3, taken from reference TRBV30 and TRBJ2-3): SQTIHQWPATLVQPVGSPLSLECTVEGTSNPNLYWYRQAAGRGLQLLFYSVGIGQISSEVPQNLSASRPQDRQFILSSKKLLLSDSGFYLCAWSGLARRTDTQYFGPGTRLTVL.

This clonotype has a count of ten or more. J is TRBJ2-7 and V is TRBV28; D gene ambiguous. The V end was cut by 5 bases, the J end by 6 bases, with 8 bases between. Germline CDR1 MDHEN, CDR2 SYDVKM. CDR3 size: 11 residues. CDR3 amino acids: CASSGLGEQYF. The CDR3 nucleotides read TGTGCCAGCAGTGGGCTGGGCGAGCAGTACTTC.

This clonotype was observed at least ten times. The CDR3 DNA reads TGTGCCAGCAGTCCTAAAACGGGACTAGGGGCCGACAATGAGCAGTTCTTC. It yields the protein CASSPKTGLGADNEQFF. V and J are TRBV27 and TRBJ2-1; 8 bases match TRBD2. This CDR3 spans 17 amino acids. The junction had 14 bases not matched to a gene; V was cut back by 5 bases and J by 5 bases. Germline values: CDR1 MNHEY, CDR2 SMNVEV (reference sequence).

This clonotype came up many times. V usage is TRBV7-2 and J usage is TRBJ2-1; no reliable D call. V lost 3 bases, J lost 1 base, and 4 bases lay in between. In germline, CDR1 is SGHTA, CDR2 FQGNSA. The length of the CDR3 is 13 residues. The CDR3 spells CASSFESYNEQFF. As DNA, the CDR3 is TGTGCCAGCAGCTTCGAATCCTACAATGAGCAGTTCTTC.

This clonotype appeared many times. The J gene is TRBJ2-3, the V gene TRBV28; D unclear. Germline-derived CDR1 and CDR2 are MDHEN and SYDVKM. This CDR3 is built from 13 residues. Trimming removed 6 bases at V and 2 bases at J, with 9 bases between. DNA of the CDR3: TGTGCCAGCAGCGATTTTTTCACAGATACGCAGTATTTT. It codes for CASSDFFTDTQYF.

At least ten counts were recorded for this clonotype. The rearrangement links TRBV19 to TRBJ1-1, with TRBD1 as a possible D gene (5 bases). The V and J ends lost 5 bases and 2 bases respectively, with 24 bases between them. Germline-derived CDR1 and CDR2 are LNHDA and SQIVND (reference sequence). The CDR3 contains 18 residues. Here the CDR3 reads CASSPRAGRPKVNTEAFF. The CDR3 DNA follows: TGTGCCAGTAGTCCCCGGGCAGGGCGCCCGAAAGTAAACACTGAAGCTTTCTTT.

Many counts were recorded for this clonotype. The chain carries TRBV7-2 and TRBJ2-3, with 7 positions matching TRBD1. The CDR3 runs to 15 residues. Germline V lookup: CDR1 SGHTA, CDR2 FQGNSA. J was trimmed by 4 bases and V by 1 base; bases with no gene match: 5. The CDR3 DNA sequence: TGTGCCAGCAGCTTAGGACAGGGCAAGGCAGATACGCAGTATTTT. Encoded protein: CASSLGQGKADTQYF.

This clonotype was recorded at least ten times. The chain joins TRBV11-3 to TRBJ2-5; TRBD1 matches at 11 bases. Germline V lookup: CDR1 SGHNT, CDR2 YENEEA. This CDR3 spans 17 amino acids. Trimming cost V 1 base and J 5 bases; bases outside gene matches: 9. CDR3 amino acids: CASSLVVGTGGAETQYF. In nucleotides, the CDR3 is TGTGCCAGCAGCTTAGTTGTTGGGACAGGGGGTGCCGAGACCCAGTACTTC.

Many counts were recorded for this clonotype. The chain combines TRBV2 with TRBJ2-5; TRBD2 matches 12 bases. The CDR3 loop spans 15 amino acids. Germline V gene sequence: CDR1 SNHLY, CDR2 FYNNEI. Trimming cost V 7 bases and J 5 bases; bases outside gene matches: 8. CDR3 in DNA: TGTGCCAGCAAGCCGACTAGCGGGAGACCGGAGACCCAGTACTTC. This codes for CASKPTSGRPETQYF.

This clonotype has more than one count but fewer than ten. The CDR3 here is CASSFTGTSLTDTQYF. The CDR3 nucleotides are TGTGCCAGCAGTTTCACCGGGACTAGTTTGACAGATACGCAGTATTTT. The chain employs TRBV6-1 and TRBJ2-3; TRBD2 agrees at 8 bases. The length of the CDR3 is 16 residues. Germline V gives CDR1 MNHNS, CDR2 SASEGT. V lost 5 bases to trimming and J lost 3 bases; unmatched junction nucleotides: 10.

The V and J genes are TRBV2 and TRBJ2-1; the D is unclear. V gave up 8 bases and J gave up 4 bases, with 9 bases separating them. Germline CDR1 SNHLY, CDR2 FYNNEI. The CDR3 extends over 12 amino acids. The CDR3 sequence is CASFSGYNEQFF. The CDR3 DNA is TGTGCCAGCTTTTCAGGTTACAATGAGCAGTTCTTC.

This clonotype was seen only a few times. The CDR3 loop reads CASSEYREDHHF. The DNA for the CDR3 is TGTGCCAGCAGTGAATATCGGGAGGATCACCACTTT. This chain joins TRBV2 and TRBJ1-6; D gene unclear. The V end lost 2 bases, the J end lost 18 bases, and 14 bases lay between the germline ends. This CDR3 spans 12 amino acids. In germline, CDR1 is SNHLY, CDR2 FYNNEI.

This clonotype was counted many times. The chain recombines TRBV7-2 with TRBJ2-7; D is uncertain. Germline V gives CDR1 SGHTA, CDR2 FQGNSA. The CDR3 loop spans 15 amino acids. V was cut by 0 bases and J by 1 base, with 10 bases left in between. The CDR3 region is CASSLARTESYEQYF. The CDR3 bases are TGTGCCAGCAGCTTAGCGAGGACGGAGTCCTACGAGCAGTACTTC.

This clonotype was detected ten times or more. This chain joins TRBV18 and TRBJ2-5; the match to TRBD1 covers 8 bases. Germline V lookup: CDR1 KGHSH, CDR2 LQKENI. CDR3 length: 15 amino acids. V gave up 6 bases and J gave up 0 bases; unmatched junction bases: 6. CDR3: CASSGDRWDQETQYF. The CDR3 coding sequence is TGTGCCAGCTCGGGGGACAGGTGGGACCAAGAGACCCAGTACTTC.

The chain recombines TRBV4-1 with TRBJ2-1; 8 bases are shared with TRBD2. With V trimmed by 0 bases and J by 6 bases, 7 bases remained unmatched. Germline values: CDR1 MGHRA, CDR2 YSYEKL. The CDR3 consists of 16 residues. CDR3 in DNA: TGCGCCAGCAGCCAAGATCTTAGCGGGATAGCCAATGAGCAGTTCTTC. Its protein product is CASSQDLSGIANEQFF.

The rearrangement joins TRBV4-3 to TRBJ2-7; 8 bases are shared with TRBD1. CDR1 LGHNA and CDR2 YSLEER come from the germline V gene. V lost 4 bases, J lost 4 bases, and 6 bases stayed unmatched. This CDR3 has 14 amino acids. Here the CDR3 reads CASSLTGTGYEQYF. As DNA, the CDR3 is TGCGCCAGCAGCCTTACCGGGACAGGATACGAGCAGTACTTC.

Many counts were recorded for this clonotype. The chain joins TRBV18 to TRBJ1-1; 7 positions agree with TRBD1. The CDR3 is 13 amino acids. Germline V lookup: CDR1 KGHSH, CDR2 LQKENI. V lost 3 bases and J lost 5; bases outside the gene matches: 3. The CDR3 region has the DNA TGTGCCAGCTCACCCGACAGGGAAACTGAAGCTTTCTTT. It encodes CASSPDRETEAFF.

The chain's CDR3 is CASKLGQRIYGYTF. Written as DNA, the CDR3 is TGTGCCAGTAAGTTGGGACAGCGGATTTATGGCTACACCTTC. The chain has TRBV19 and TRBJ1-2; TRBD1 matches 7 bases. The CDR3 runs 14 residues. Germline V gene data show CDR1 as LNHDA and CDR2 as SQIVND (reference sequence). The V and J ends lost 7 bases and 5 bases, in that order; junction bases with no gene match: 10. The full variable domain, its missing parts supplied by reference TRBV19 and TRBJ1-2, is DGGITQSPKYLFRKEGQNVTLSCEQNLNHDAMYWYRQDPGQGLRLIYYSQIVNDFQKGDIAEGYSVSREKKESFPLTVTSAQKNPTAFYLCASKLGQRIYGYTFGSGTRLTVV.

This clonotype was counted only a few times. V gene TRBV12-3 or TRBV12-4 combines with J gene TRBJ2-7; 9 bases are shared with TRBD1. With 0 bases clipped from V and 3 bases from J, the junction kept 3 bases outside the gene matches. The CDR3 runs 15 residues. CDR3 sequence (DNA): TGTGCCAGCAGTTTAGCACGGACAGGGGACTACGAGCAGTACTTC. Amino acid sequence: CASSLARTGDYEQYF.

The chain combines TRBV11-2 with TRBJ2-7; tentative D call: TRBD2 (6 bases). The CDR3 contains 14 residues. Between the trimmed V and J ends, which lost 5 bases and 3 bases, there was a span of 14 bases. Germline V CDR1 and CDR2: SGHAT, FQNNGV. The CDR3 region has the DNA TGTGCCAGCAGCGGGGGGACTTTGAACTACGAGCAGTACTTC. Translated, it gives CASSGGTLNYEQYF.